One and the same sample provided the 5 T cell receptor beta chains below, sequenced in a study of cytomegalovirus exposure and HLA in healthy donors (TCRdb year 2017). Preparation of the library involved the immunoSEQ multiplex PCR assay. Imported from immuneACCESS, the table was reduced by TCRdb to in-frame sequences with V and J called. These copies leave out some clones; in studies compared against another copy, an unresolved V gene accounts for under half, and the cause of the remainder is not known. This sample holds around 93,000 clones; about 85% were observed only once. The ten largest clones represent approximately 22% of the sample. Sequenced sample: PBMCs. These receptors came from a man aged 18 to 29 in good health and CMV-seropositive.

V usage is TRBV7-2 and J usage is TRBJ2-3; 14 bases agree with TRBD2. The CDR3 loop spans 16 amino acids. The ends lost 4 bases at V and 5 bases at J; junction bases unmatched: 5. From germline, CDR1 is SGHTA and CDR2 FQGNSA. CDR3 loop: CASSSRLAGGRDTQYF. The CDR3 nucleotides are TGTGCCAGCAGCTCCCGACTAGCGGGGGGGCGAGATACGCAGTATTTT.

The chain recombines TRBV15 with TRBJ1-1; D not certain. The germline CDR1 and CDR2 sequences are LNHNV and YYDKDF (reference sequence). Trimming removed 4 bases at V and 3 bases at J, with 9 bases between. This CDR3 comprises 13 residues. For the CDR3, the DNA is TGTGCCACCAGCAAAGGAGGAGACACTGAAGCTTTCTTT. It yields the protein CATSKGGDTEAFF.

The chain combines TRBV7-9 with TRBJ2-5; D is possibly TRBD1 (5 bases). V was trimmed by 1 base and J by 1 base, leaving 7 bases between them. The CDR3 contains 14 residues. Germline CDR1 is SEHNR and CDR2 is FQNEAQ (reference sequence). The CDR3 is CASSLVQGQETQYF. The DNA of the CDR3 is TGTGCCAGCAGCTTAGTCCAGGGCCAAGAGACCCAGTACTTC.

The sample holds one count of this clone. The chain employs TRBV28 and TRBJ2-1, with 7 bases aligning to TRBD2. Looked up from germline, CDR1 is MDHEN and CDR2 is SYDVKM. The CDR3 runs to 15 residues. V shed 6 bases and J 4 bases; nucleotides not matched to a gene: 9. This CDR3 is CASRDVGGVYNEQFF. For the CDR3, the DNA is TGTGCCAGCAGGGACGTGGGAGGGGTATACAATGAGCAGTTCTTC.

The chain is built from TRBV6-1 and TRBJ2-7; D may be TRBD2 (6 bases). The CDR3 consists of 14 residues. In germline, CDR1 is MNHNS, CDR2 SASEGT. V dropped 3 bases and J dropped 3 bases, with 12 bases sitting between them. The CDR3 is CASSEWGDLYEQYF. The CDR3 nucleotides are TGTGCCAGCAGTGAGTGGGGGGACCTCTACGAGCAGTACTTC.